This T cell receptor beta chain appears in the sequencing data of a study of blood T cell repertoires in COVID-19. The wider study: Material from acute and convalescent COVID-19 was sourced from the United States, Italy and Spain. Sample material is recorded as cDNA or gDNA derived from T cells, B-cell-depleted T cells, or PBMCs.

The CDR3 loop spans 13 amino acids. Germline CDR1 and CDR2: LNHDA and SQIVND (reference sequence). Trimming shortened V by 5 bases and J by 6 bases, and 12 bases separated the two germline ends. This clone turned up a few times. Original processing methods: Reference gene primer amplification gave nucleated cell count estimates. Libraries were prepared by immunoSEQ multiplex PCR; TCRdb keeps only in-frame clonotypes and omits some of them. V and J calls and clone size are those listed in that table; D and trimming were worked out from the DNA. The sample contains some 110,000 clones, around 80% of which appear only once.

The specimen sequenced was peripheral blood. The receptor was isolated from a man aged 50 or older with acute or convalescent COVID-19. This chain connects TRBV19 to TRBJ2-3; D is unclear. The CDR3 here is CASSFGLRDTQYF. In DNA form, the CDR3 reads TGTGCCAGTAGTTTCGGGTTGAGGGATACGCAGTATTTT. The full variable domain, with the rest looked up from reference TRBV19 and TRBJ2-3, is DGGITQSPKYLFRKEGQNVTLSCEQNLNHDAMYWYRQDPGQGLRLIYYSQIVNDFQKGDIAEGYSVSREKKESFPLTVTSAQKNPTAFYLCASSFGLRDTQYFGPGTRLTVL.